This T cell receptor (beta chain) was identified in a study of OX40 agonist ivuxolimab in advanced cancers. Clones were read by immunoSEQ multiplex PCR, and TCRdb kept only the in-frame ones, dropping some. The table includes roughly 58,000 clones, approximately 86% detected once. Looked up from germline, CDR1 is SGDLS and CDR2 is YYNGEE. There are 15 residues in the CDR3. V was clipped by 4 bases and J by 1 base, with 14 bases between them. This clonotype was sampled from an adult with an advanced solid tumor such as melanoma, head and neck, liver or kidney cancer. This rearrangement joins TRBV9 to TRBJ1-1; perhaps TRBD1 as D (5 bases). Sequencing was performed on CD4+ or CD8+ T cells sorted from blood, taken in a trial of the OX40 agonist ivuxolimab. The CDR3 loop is CASSSQTAPNTEAFF. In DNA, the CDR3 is TGTGCCAGCAGCTCTCAGACAGCCCCGAACACTGAAGCTTTCTTT. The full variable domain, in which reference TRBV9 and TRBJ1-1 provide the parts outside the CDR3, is DSGVTQTPKHLITATGQRVTLRCSPRSGDLSVYWYQQSLDQGLQFLIQYYNGEERAKGNILERFSAQQFPDLHSELNLSSLELGDSALYFCASSSQTAPNTEAFFGQGTRLTVV.